This TCR beta chain is from a study of brain metastases from non-small cell lung cancer. Findings and caveats of the study: TCR repertoires overlapped largely between brain metastases and matched primaries. Compared with their matched primary tumors, approximately 60% of brain metastases showed expanded T-cell clones.

This clone was counted a few times. As yet, its antigen is unknown. V shed 7 bases and J 3 bases; nucleotides not matched to a gene: 5. CDR1 is KGHDR, CDR2 SFDVKD, per germline. The CDR3 has 14 amino acids. Sequencing used immunoSEQ multiplex PCR; TCRdb keeps in-frame clones, though not all of them. This sample has about 970 clones, with around 90% found just once. This chain uses TRBV24-1 with TRBJ1-1; 9 bases map to TRBD1. Sequencing was done on a sample of primary lung tumor tissue. This TCR was sampled from a donor at least 40 years old with non-small cell lung cancer. CDR3 protein: CATRRRQGDTEAFF. DNA for the CDR3: TGTGCCACCAGGCGTCGACAGGGGGACACTGAAGCTTTCTTT.